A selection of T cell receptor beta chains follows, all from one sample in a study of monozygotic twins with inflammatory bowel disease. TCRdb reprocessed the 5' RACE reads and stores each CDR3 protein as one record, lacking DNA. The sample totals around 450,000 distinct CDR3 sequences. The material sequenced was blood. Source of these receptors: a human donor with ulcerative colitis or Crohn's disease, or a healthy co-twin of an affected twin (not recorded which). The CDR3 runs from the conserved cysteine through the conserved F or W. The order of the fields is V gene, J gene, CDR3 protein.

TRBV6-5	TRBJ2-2	CASSYSGTSVTGELFF
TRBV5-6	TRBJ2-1	CASSSGWGYNEQFF
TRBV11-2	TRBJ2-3	CASSLGSPVDFTQYF
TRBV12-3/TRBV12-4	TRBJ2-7	CASSTPLGYEQYF
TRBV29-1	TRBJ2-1	CSETSGAYNEQFF
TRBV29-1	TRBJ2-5	CSVFRGAATRETQYF
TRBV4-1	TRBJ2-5	CASSQIWPQETQYF
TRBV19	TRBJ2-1	CASSTTRISYNEQFF
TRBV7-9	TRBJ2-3	CASSFLGLASTDTQYF
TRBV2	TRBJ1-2	CASRRTETNYGYTF
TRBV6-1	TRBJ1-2	CASSGEEAGYGYTF
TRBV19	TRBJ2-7	CASSIPLGAKDEQYF
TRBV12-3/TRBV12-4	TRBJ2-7	CASSLGGTVEQYF
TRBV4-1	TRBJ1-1	CASSQPGYMNTEAFF
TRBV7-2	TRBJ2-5	CASTRGQKETQYF
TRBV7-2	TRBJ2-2	CASSRWDRAAGELFF
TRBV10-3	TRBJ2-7	CAISESAGGGYEQYF
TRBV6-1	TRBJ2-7	CASFRGVNEQYF
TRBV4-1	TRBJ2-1	CASSQDKGLAGPNEQFF
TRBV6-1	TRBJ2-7	CASRDGTASYEQYF
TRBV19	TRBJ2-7	CASSLRRTPPMEQYF
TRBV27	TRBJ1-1	CASGLYGARGTEAFF
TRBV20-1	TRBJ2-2	CSAPFLGRGRAGELFF
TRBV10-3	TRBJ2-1	CASQNLATYNEQFF
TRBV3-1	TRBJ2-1	CASRARPSGGNEQFF
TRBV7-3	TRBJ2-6	CASSLAGVSSGANVLTF
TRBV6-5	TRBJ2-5	CASSYGGGGAAQETQYF
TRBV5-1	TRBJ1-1	CASSPSRPFTEAFF
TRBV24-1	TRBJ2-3	CATSRGNGGDTQYF
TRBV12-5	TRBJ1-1	CASGPRGPRGTEAFF
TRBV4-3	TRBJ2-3	CASSRGGAGDPTPQYF
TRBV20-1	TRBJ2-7	CSVTEAAIAPYEQYF
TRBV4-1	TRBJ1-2	CASSPAGTPGSVNYGYTF
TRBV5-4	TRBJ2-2	CASSSEGPGELFF
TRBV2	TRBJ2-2	CASSRTGTSGGELFF
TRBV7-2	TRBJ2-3	CASSSGTSGARRTQYF
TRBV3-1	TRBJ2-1	CASSPDGGDNEQFF
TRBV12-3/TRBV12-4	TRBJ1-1	CASSPRAMDTEAFF
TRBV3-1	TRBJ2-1	CASSQSLGESSYNEQFF
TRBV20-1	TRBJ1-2	CSASSYDGYTF
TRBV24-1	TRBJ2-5	CATSPGGETQYF